This T cell receptor beta chain originates from a study of cytomegalovirus exposure and HLA in healthy donors. These donors, healthy bone marrow donors, were studied. This clone was seen only a few times. Its antigen is unidentified. Study results and limitations: The authors later found TCR association rates varying by HLA locus, with DRB1 most and HLA-C fewest.

V was trimmed by 6 bases and J by 7 bases, leaving 16 bases between them. There are 13 residues in the CDR3. Per the germline V gene, CDR1 is SGHRS and CDR2 is YFSETQ. The PCR had 60 Vbeta and 13 Jbeta primers. Under the authors' procedure: There were around 77 million unique TCR beta chains by a later count, and approximately 12 million of them were shared. The data were produced by immunoSEQ multiplex PCR, yet TCRdb's version contains in-frame clones alone and is incomplete. From that table come the V and J calls and clone size; the DNA was used to work out D and trimming. The sample records 65,000 or so clones, 62% being singletons.

Material: PBMCs. The gene calls are TRBV5-1 and TRBJ1-2, with a tentative D call TRBD1 (5 bases). This TCR came from a young man in good health and CMV-seronegative. This CDR3 is CASKEQDTGGYTF. The CDR3 DNA reads TGCGCCAGCAAGGAACAGGATACGGGTGGCTACACCTTC.